This paragraph reports one TCR beta chain. Antigen unknown. Cohort: HPV-negative, locally advanced oral cavity squamous cell carcinoma patients. With 7 bases clipped from V and 2 bases from J, the junction kept 4 bases outside the gene matches. The CDR3 length is 12 residues. Germline CDR1 reads SQVTM; CDR2 reads ANQGSEA. This record belongs to a study of neoadjuvant anti-PD-1 for oral cavity cancer. Most PBMC samples had approximately 480 ng input DNA in six replicates. Some clones are missing from TCRdb's copy, which holds only in-frame ones; the method was immunoSEQ multiplex PCR. The sample holds around 31,000 clones, about 86% seen once. Findings and caveats of the study: With a few patients per group, TCR findings need larger cohorts.

The sequenced sample was PBMCs, obtained before nivolumab (anti-PD-1) treatment. The chain carries TRBV29-1 and TRBJ2-5; 7 nucleotides line up with TRBD1. The receptor was isolated from a person aged 40 to 85 with oral cavity squamous cell carcinoma. CDR3 in DNA: TGCAGCGCCGCAGGGGGTCAAGAGACCCAGTACTTC. Protein product: CSAAGGQETQYF.